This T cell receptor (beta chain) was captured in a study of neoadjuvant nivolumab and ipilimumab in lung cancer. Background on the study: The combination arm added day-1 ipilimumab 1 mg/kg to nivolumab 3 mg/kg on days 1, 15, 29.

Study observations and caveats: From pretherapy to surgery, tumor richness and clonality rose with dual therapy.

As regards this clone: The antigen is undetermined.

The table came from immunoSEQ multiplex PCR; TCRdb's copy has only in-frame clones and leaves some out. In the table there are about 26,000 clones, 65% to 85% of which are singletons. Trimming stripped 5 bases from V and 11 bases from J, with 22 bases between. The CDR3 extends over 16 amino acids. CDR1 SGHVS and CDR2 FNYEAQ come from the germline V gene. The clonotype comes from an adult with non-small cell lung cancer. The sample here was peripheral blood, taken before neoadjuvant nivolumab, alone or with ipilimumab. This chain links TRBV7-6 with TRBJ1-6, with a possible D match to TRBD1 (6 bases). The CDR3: CASSLGGHQRVPPLHF. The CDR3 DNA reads TGTGCCAGCAGCCTAGGGGGTCATCAACGAGTCCCACCCCTCCACTTT.